This T cell receptor beta chain appears in the sequencing data of a study of molecular identifiers for immune sequencing clone quantification. In the study overall: With replicates, the RNA of about 21,000 or 97,000 naive CD8 cells was split five ways and four were sequenced. General study findings and limits: In naive cells, under 1% of molecules belonged to clones above 20 RNA copies, against over 97% in effector cells.

TCRdb independently ran MiXCR on the PCR reads; one entry per CDR3 protein. This table holds tens of thousands of distinct CDR3 sequences, approximately 17% found once. In this sample, this clonotype turned up many times. Its antigen is as yet unknown. Naive CD8 T cells were sorted, and the gate applied was CD8+CD4-CCR7+CD45RA+. V dropped 0 bases and J dropped 8 bases, with 15 bases sitting between them. CDR1 is SGDLS, CDR2 YYNGEE, per germline. The CDR3 runs 15 residues. This TCR was recovered from a human donor in good health. Some libraries in this study had Jurkat cell RNA spiked in. What was sequenced was naive CD8+ T cells from blood, with Jurkat cell RNA spiked in. Subset specified: FACS-sorted CD8+CD4-CCR7+CD45RA+ naive T cells. V and J are TRBV9 and TRBJ2-1; weak D call: TRBD2 (6 bases). CDR3 protein: CASSVAPGETYEQFF. DNA of the CDR3: TGTGCCAGCAGCGTAGCACCGGGGGAAACATATGAGCAGTTCTTC.